These 2 T cell receptor beta chains were all obtained from the same sample, sequenced in a study of shared clonotypes between healthy human individuals. Measured with immunoSEQ multiplex PCR; TCRdb has only the in-frame clones, and not every one. The table lists about 610,000 clones, more than 95% of them singletons. The sample consisted of naive CD4+ T cells sorted from blood. This sample's subset: CD45RA+ positively selected. All receptors come from a woman aged 25 to 39 in good health.

This clone was detected once. Other DNA sequences of this sample code for an identical CDR3. The chain is built from TRBV2 and TRBJ2-1, with D possibly TRBD2 on 5 matching bases. The CDR3 extends over 11 amino acids. Germline CDR1 and CDR2: SNHLY and FYNNEI. Trimming removed 4 bases from V and 8 bases from J, with 6 bases in between. In nucleotides, the CDR3 is TGTGCCAGCAGTGGGACTTATGAGCAGTTCTTC. Translated: CASSGTYEQFF. Together with reference TRBV2 and TRBJ2-1, the CDR3 gives the full variable domain: EPEVTQTPSHQVTQMGQEVILRCVPISNHLYFYWYRQILGQKVEFLVSFYNNEISEKSEIFDDQFSVERPDGSNFTLKIRSTKLEDSAMYFCASSGTYEQFFGPGTRLTVL.

V and J are TRBV5-1 and TRBJ2-5, with 11 positions matching TRBD2. Trimming at V came to 1 base and at J to 1 base, leaving 0 bases not matched to a gene. The CDR3 is 15 residues long. The germline V gene encodes CDR1 SGHRS and CDR2 YFSETQ. The CDR3 sequence: CASSLLAGGQETQYF. CDR3 coding DNA: TGCGCCAGCAGCTTGCTAGCGGGAGGCCAAGAGACCCAGTACTTC.